This T cell receptor beta chain stems from a study of blood T cell repertoires in COVID-19. Profiled with immunoSEQ multiplex PCR; TCRdb holds only in-frame clones, not every one. In the table there are just under 350,000 clones, approximately 82% of which are singletons. From germline, CDR1 is SGHAT and CDR2 FQDESV (reference sequence). This CDR3 is 19 amino acids long. Trimming removed 0 bases at V and 0 bases at J, with 18 bases between. The rearrangement joins TRBV11-1 to TRBJ1-5; possibly TRBD1 for D (5 bases). Sequencing was carried out using peripheral blood. The receptor was derived from a man aged 30 to 39 with active or convalescent COVID-19. The CDR3 sequence is CASSLAEIRATDSNQPQHF. CDR3 DNA: TGTGCCAGCAGCTTAGCGGAGATCAGGGCGACAGATAGCAATCAGCCCCAGCATTTT.